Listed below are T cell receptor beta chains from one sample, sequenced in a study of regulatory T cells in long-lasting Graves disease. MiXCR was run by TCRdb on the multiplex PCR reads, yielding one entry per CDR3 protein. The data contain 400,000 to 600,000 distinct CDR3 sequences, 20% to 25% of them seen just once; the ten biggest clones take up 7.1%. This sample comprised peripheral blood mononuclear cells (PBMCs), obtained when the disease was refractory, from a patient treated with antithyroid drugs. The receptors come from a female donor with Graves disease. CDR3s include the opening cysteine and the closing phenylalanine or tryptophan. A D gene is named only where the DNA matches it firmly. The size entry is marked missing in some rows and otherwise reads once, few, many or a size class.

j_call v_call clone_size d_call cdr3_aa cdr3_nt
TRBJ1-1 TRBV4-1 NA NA CASSQDGGQIGDTEAFF TGCGCCAGCAGCCAAGATGGGGGGCAGATTGGGGACACTGAAGCTTTCTTT
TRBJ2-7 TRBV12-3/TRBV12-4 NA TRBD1 CASSRQDRGSYEQYF TGTGCCAGCAGTCGCCAGGACAGGGGCTCCTACGAGCAGTACTTC
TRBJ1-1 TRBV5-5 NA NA CASSFRDLPRDTEAFF TGTGCCAGCAGCTTTCGGGATCTCCCTAGAGACACTGAAGCTTTCTTT
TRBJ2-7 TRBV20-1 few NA CSVTGTYEQYF TGCAGTGTCACAGGGACCTACGAGCAGTACTTC
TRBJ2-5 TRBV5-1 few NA CASSFSGDSRAETQYF TGCGCCAGCAGCTTTTCCGGGGATTCTAGAGCGGAGACCCAGTACTTC
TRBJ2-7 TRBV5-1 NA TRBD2 CASSPLAGESYEQYF TGCGCCAGCAGCCCTCTAGCGGGGGAGTCCTACGAGCAGTACTTC
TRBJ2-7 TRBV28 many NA CASSRIGDEQYF TGTGCCAGCAGCCGGATAGGAGACGAGCAGTACTTC
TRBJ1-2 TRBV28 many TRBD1 CASAGTVSPGGYTF TGTGCCAGCGCCGGGACAGTTTCCCCAGGGGGCTACACCTTC
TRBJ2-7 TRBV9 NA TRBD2 CASSAEEKGTSGSYEQCF TGTGCCAGCAGCGCAGAAGAAAAGGGGACTAGCGGGAGCTACGAGCAGTGCTTC
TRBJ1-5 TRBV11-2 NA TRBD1 CASSPLPGQGAHNNQPQHF TGTGCCAGCAGCCCCCTCCCGGGACAGGGGGCGCATAACAATCAGCCCCAGCATTTT
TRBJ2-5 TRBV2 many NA CASEKRTFGIMIETQYF TGTGCCAGCGAAAAACGGACCTTCGGTATTATGATAGAGACCCAGTACTTC
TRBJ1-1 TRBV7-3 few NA CASSPVVAAENTEAFF TGTGCCAGCAGCCCCGTGGTGGCGGCAGAGAACACTGAAGCTTTCTTT
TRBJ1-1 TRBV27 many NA CASRPRLGNTEAFF TGTGCCAGCAGACCCCGGTTAGGGAACACTGAAGCTTTCTTT
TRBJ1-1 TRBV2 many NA CASSVAGNTEAFF TGTGCCAGCAGTGTAGCCGGGAACACTGAAGCTTTCTTT
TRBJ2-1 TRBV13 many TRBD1 CASSSLHRGTNEQFF TGTGCCAGCAGCTCTCTTCACAGGGGAACCAATGAGCAGTTCTTC
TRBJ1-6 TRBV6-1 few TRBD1 CASSEAMTGVGSPLHF TGTGCCAGCAGTGAAGCGATGACAGGGGTTGGATCACCCCTCCACTTT
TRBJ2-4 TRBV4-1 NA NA CASSQGAGGGGLAKNIQYF TGCGCCAGCAGCCAAGGGGCAGGAGGAGGGGGTCTAGCCAAAAACATTCAGTACTTC
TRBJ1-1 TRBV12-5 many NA CASGLSTLRTEAFF TGTGCTAGTGGTTTGTCGACTCTGCGGACTGAAGCTTTCTTT
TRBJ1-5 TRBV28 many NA CAGGNRVSNQPQHF TGTGCCGGGGGGAACAGGGTTAGCAATCAGCCCCAGCATTTT
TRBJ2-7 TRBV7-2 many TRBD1 CASSPGTGGTPSEQYF TGTGCCAGCAGCCCAGGGACAGGAGGGACCCCTAGCGAGCAGTACTTC
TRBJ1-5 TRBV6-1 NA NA CASTKVPHVGYSNQPQHF TGTGCCAGCACCAAGGTCCCACATGTGGGGTATAGCAATCAGCCCCAGCATTTT
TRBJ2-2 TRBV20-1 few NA CSASLGDTGELFF TGCAGTGCTAGTCTCGGGGACACCGGGGAGCTGTTTTTT
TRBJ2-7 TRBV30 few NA CAWSVRGQLSYEQYF TGTGCCTGGAGTGTACGCGGACAACTCTCCTACGAGCAGTACTTC
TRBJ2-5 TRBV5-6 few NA CASSLRPGAFQETQYF TGTGCCAGCAGCTTGAGGCCAGGAGCCTTCCAAGAGACCCAGTACTTC
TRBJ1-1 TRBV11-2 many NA CASSLPLGGNTEAFF TGTGCCAGCAGCTTACCCCTGGGGGGCAACACTGAAGCTTTCTTT
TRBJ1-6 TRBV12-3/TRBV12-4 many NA CASSPQGVNSPLHF TGTGCCAGCAGCCCACAGGGCGTAAATTCACCCCTCCACTTT
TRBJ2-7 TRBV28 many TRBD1 CASCTGASYEQYF TGTGCCAGCTGTACAGGGGCCTCCTACGAGCAGTACTTC
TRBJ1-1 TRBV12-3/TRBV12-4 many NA CASSLVGGGTEAFF TGTGCCAGCAGCTTAGTCGGGGGGGGCACTGAAGCTTTCTTT
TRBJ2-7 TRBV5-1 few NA CASSFSTDEQYF TGCGCCAGCAGCTTTTCCACAGATGAGCAGTACTTC
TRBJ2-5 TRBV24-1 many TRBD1 CATSDGQEVGEETQYF TGTGCCACCAGTGATGGACAGGAAGTGGGAGAAGAGACCCAGTACTTC
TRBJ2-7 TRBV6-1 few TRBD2 CASTPGREQYF TGTGCCAGCACTCCCGGGAGGGAGCAGTACTTC
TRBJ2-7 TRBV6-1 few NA CASSLPMMPYEQYF TGTGCCAGCAGCTTACCTATGATGCCCTACGAGCAGTACTTC
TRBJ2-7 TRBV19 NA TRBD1 CASSITGQGLHEQYF TGTGCCAGTAGTATAACGGGACAGGGACTCCACGAGCAGTACTTC
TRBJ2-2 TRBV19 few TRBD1 CASSPHQGEEDTGELFF TGTGCCAGTAGTCCGCACCAGGGGGAAGAGGACACCGGGGAGCTGTTTTTT
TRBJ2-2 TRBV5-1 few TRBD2 CASSKTSADTGELFF TGCGCCAGCAGCAAGACTAGCGCGGACACCGGGGAGCTGTTTTTT
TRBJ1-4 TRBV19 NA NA CASSILDRHNEKLFF TGTGCCAGTAGTATACTCGACAGACATAATGAAAAACTGTTTTTT
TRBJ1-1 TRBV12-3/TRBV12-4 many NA CASRRHTGNTEAFF TGTGCCAGCAGGAGACACACCGGGAACACTGAAGCTTTCTTT
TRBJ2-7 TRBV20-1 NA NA CSARGDRASSYEQYF TGCAGTGCTAGAGGGGACCGAGCTAGCTCCTACGAGCAGTACTTC
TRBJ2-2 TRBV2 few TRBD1 CASSLRDRLTGELFF TGTGCCAGCAGCCTCCGGGACAGGCTTACCGGGGAGCTGTTTTTT
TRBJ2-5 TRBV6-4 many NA CAGGPGAQYF TGTGCCGGGGGACCTGGGGCCCAGTACTTC
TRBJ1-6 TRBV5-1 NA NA CASGTADSPLHF TGCGCCAGCGGCACAGCCGATTCACCCCTCCACTTT
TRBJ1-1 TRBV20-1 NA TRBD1 CSATGTGAGTEAFF TGCAGTGCCACGGGAACAGGGGCGGGCACTGAAGCTTTCTTT
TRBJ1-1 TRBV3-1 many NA CASSQGPGNTEAFF TGTGCCAGCAGCCAAGGGCCGGGGAACACTGAAGCTTTCTTT
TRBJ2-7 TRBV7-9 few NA CASSRQGGQGELRYEQYF TGTGCCAGCAGCCGGCAGGGGGGGCAGGGAGAATTGAGGTACGAGCAGTACTTC